A selection of T cell receptor beta chains follows, all from one sample in a study of blood T cell repertoires in COVID-19. TCRdb's table, derived via immunoSEQ multiplex PCR, lists solely in-frame clones and lacks some. The data show 300,000 to 350,000 clones, with around 90% seen just once and 3.5% to 4% held by the top ten. The sequencing sample was made of peripheral blood. The receptors come from an older woman with COVID-19, enrolled during active disease. Both conserved end residues are part of each CDR3. Fields, in order: D gene, V gene, clone size, J gene, CDR3 DNA, CDR3 protein. The D gene is left open where the match is weak. A row's size may be missing; if present it is once, few, many or a size class.

d_call: -
v_call: TRBV5-1
clone_size: -
j_call: TRBJ1-3
cdr3_nt: TGCGCCAGCAGCTCGGACAGACGTCTGGACACCATATATTTT
cdr3_aa: CASSSDRRLDTIYF

d_call: -
v_call: TRBV5-4
clone_size: once
j_call: TRBJ1-1
cdr3_nt: TGTGCCAGCAGCTATCCGGGACAACCTATGAACACTGAAGCTTTCTTT
cdr3_aa: CASSYPGQPMNTEAFF

d_call: TRBD2
v_call: TRBV7-3
clone_size: -
j_call: TRBJ2-1
cdr3_nt: TGTGCCAGCAGCCACAGAGCGGGGGGACACAATGAGCAGTTCTTC
cdr3_aa: CASSHRAGGHNEQFF

d_call: -
v_call: TRBV6-1
clone_size: -
j_call: TRBJ2-5
cdr3_nt: TGTGCCAGCAGTGAATCCCTGAGCGGGCAAGAGACCCAGTACTTC
cdr3_aa: CASSESLSGQETQYF

d_call: -
v_call: TRBV5-1
clone_size: -
j_call: TRBJ2-3
cdr3_nt: TGCGCCAGCAGCGTGGAGCGGGATACGCAGTATTTT
cdr3_aa: CASSVERDTQYF

d_call: TRBD1
v_call: TRBV18
clone_size: -
j_call: TRBJ1-5
cdr3_nt: TGTGCCAGCTCACCACCCCCCTTAACAGGGGGCAATCAGCCCCAGCATTTT
cdr3_aa: CASSPPPLTGGNQPQHF

d_call: -
v_call: TRBV19
clone_size: -
j_call: TRBJ2-7
cdr3_nt: TGTGCCAGTAAGCGACAGGACAGCTCCTACGAGCAGTACTTC
cdr3_aa: CASKRQDSSYEQYF

d_call: -
v_call: TRBV7-8
clone_size: -
j_call: TRBJ1-1
cdr3_nt: TGTGCCAGCAGCTTAATGGACAGTAACACTGAAGCTTTCTTT
cdr3_aa: CASSLMDSNTEAFF

d_call: -
v_call: TRBV5-1
clone_size: -
j_call: TRBJ2-6
cdr3_nt: TGCGCCAGCAGCTTGGGGGCCCCGGCTGGGGCCAACGTCCTGACTTTC
cdr3_aa: CASSLGAPAGANVLTF

d_call: TRBD2
v_call: TRBV7-3
clone_size: -
j_call: TRBJ2-3
cdr3_nt: TGTGCCAGCAGCTCCCGGGACTACTCGGATACGCAGTATTTT
cdr3_aa: CASSSRDYSDTQYF

d_call: -
v_call: TRBV21-1
clone_size: -
j_call: TRBJ2-1
cdr3_nt: TGTGCCAGCAGCAAAGGATGGGAGAGGACAGGGAAAGGAGACAATGAGCAGTTCTTC
cdr3_aa: CASSKGWERTGKGDNEQFF

d_call: TRBD1
v_call: TRBV6-4
clone_size: -
j_call: TRBJ1-2
cdr3_nt: TGTGCCAGGCCCCACGACAGGGTAGGTGGCTACACCTTC
cdr3_aa: CARPHDRVGGYTF

d_call: TRBD2
v_call: TRBV15
clone_size: -
j_call: TRBJ2-5
cdr3_nt: TGTGCCACCAGCAGAGACCTAGCGGGGGGGATAGCGACCCAGTACTTC
cdr3_aa: CATSRDLAGGIATQYF

d_call: TRBD2
v_call: TRBV5-1
clone_size: -
j_call: TRBJ2-7
cdr3_nt: TGCGCCAGCAGCTTGGGGGGGACTAGCTCTTTCTACGAGCAGTACTTC
cdr3_aa: CASSLGGTSSFYEQYF

d_call: -
v_call: TRBV4-2
clone_size: once
j_call: TRBJ2-4
cdr3_nt: TGTGCCAGCAGCCAAGAGGCGGGCTCGGGGGCCAAAAACATTCAGTACTTC
cdr3_aa: CASSQEAGSGAKNIQYF

d_call: -
v_call: TRBV7-7
clone_size: -
j_call: TRBJ2-2
cdr3_nt: TGTGCTAGCAGCCCGAACTTTGGCGGGGAGCTGTTTTTT
cdr3_aa: CASSPNFGGELFF

d_call: TRBD1
v_call: TRBV19
clone_size: -
j_call: TRBJ1-5
cdr3_nt: TGTGCCAGTAGTCGGGACAGGGGTAGCAATCAGCCCCAGCATTTT
cdr3_aa: CASSRDRGSNQPQHF

d_call: -
v_call: TRBV7-3
clone_size: -
j_call: TRBJ1-1
cdr3_nt: TGTGCCAGCAGCCGCGAGATGAACACTGAAGCTTTCTTT
cdr3_aa: CASSREMNTEAFF

d_call: TRBD1
v_call: TRBV7-3
clone_size: -
j_call: TRBJ1-2
cdr3_nt: TGTGCCAGCAGCTTGGGACAGGGGACCCACTACACCTTC
cdr3_aa: CASSLGQGTHYTF

d_call: -
v_call: TRBV4-1
clone_size: -
j_call: TRBJ1-3
cdr3_nt: TGCGCCAGCAGCCAACCTACAGGGTTGGGAAACACCATATATTTT
cdr3_aa: CASSQPTGLGNTIYF

d_call: TRBD2
v_call: TRBV11-1
clone_size: -
j_call: TRBJ2-5
cdr3_nt: TGTGCCAGCAGCTTGTTCCTAGCGGGGGCTCGCGAGACCCAGTACTTC
cdr3_aa: CASSLFLAGARETQYF

d_call: TRBD1
v_call: TRBV7-2
clone_size: -
j_call: TRBJ1-2
cdr3_nt: TGTGCCAGCAGCTTAGGGACAGGCGGTAGCGGCTACACCTTC
cdr3_aa: CASSLGTGGSGYTF

d_call: -
v_call: TRBV18
clone_size: few
j_call: TRBJ2-3
cdr3_nt: TGTGCCAGCTCGTCCGGGGGGCGGGATACGCAGTATTTT
cdr3_aa: CASSSGGRDTQYF

d_call: -
v_call: TRBV5-1
clone_size: -
j_call: TRBJ1-1
cdr3_nt: TGCGCCAGCAGCTCTGGACAGATCATGAACACTGAAGCTTTCTTT
cdr3_aa: CASSSGQIMNTEAFF

d_call: TRBD2
v_call: TRBV7-2
clone_size: once
j_call: TRBJ2-1
cdr3_nt: TGTGCCAGCAGCTTAGGTCCTAGCGGGGGAAACAATGAGCAGTTCTTC
cdr3_aa: CASSLGPSGGNNEQFF

d_call: TRBD1
v_call: TRBV18
clone_size: -
j_call: TRBJ1-2
cdr3_nt: TGTGCCAGCTCACGTCTGGGACAGGGGGTCCCTAACTATGGCTACACCTTC
cdr3_aa: CASSRLGQGVPNYGYTF

d_call: TRBD2
v_call: TRBV27
clone_size: -
j_call: TRBJ2-5
cdr3_nt: TGTGCCAGCAGTTTGCTAGCGGGGGGTAAACGGGAGACCCAGTACTTC
cdr3_aa: CASSLLAGGKRETQYF

d_call: TRBD1
v_call: TRBV28
clone_size: -
j_call: TRBJ1-5
cdr3_nt: TGTGCCAGCAGTTTCCTGACAGGGGCCCAGCCCCAGCATTTT
cdr3_aa: CASSFLTGAQPQHF

d_call: -
v_call: TRBV30
clone_size: few
j_call: TRBJ1-6
cdr3_nt: TGTGCCTGGTCCCTTAATAATTCACCCCTCCACTTT
cdr3_aa: CAWSLNNSPLHF

d_call: TRBD1
v_call: TRBV6-6
clone_size: -
j_call: TRBJ1-1
cdr3_nt: TGTGCCAGCAGTCAAAACAGGGGGACGAATACTGAAGCTTTCTTT
cdr3_aa: CASSQNRGTNTEAFF

d_call: TRBD1
v_call: TRBV27
clone_size: -
j_call: TRBJ1-1
cdr3_nt: TGTGCCAGCAGACAAAACCGGGACAGGGGGGGAGCCACTGAAGCTTTCTTT
cdr3_aa: CASRQNRDRGGATEAFF

d_call: TRBD1
v_call: TRBV19
clone_size: -
j_call: TRBJ1-2
cdr3_nt: TGTGCCAGTAGTATTGGGGCGGACAGGGGGCGCGGTGGCTACACCTTC
cdr3_aa: CASSIGADRGRGGYTF

d_call: TRBD1
v_call: TRBV2
clone_size: -
j_call: TRBJ2-7
cdr3_nt: TGTGCCAGCAGGCCGGGACAGGGTCTCGACGAGCAGTACTTC
cdr3_aa: CASRPGQGLDEQYF

d_call: -
v_call: TRBV20-1
clone_size: few
j_call: TRBJ2-3
cdr3_nt: TGCAGTGCCGCCGTAGGGGGGCAGTATTTT
cdr3_aa: CSAAVGGQYF

d_call: TRBD1
v_call: TRBV6-5
clone_size: few
j_call: TRBJ1-1
cdr3_nt: TGTGCCAGCAGTTACTCGGGACAGATGAACACTGAAGCTTTCTTT
cdr3_aa: CASSYSGQMNTEAFF

d_call: TRBD1
v_call: TRBV7-9
clone_size: -
j_call: TRBJ1-2
cdr3_nt: TGTGCCAGCAGCTTCGGACAGGTTCTGGGCTACACCTTC
cdr3_aa: CASSFGQVLGYTF

d_call: -
v_call: TRBV4-1
clone_size: -
j_call: TRBJ1-4
cdr3_nt: TGCGCCAGCAGCCAAGAGAGGCAGGGCGGTGAAAAACTGTTTTTT
cdr3_aa: CASSQERQGGEKLFF

d_call: -
v_call: TRBV3-1/TRBV3-2
clone_size: -
j_call: TRBJ1-5
cdr3_nt: TGTGCCAGCAGCCACGGAGGGTATCAGCCCCAGCATTTT
cdr3_aa: CASSHGGYQPQHF

d_call: -
v_call: TRBV3-1/TRBV3-2
clone_size: -
j_call: TRBJ1-1
cdr3_nt: TGTGCCAGCAGCCCAGGGGTCTTTAACACTGAAGCTTTCTTT
cdr3_aa: CASSPGVFNTEAFF

d_call: -
v_call: TRBV9
clone_size: -
j_call: TRBJ1-2
cdr3_nt: TGTGCCAGCAGCGTAGTGGACAGCTATGGCTACACCTTC
cdr3_aa: CASSVVDSYGYTF

d_call: TRBD2
v_call: TRBV28
clone_size: -
j_call: TRBJ2-5
cdr3_nt: TGTGCCAGCAGTTTTCGCGGACTAGCTCCAGAGACCCAGTACTTC
cdr3_aa: CASSFRGLAPETQYF

d_call: TRBD1
v_call: TRBV19
clone_size: -
j_call: TRBJ1-4
cdr3_nt: TGTGCCAGTAGTACCGGACAGGGAGGAGAAAAACTGTTTTTT
cdr3_aa: CASSTGQGGEKLFF

d_call: -
v_call: TRBV5-6
clone_size: -
j_call: TRBJ2-2
cdr3_nt: TGTGCCAGCAGCTTCCGGGGGAGCACCGGGGAGCTGTTTTTT
cdr3_aa: CASSFRGSTGELFF

d_call: TRBD1
v_call: TRBV7-2
clone_size: -
j_call: TRBJ1-4
cdr3_nt: TGTGCCAGCAGCCCCATTGGGACAGGGGGCACTAGTGGAAAACTGTTTTTT
cdr3_aa: CASSPIGTGGTSGKLFF

d_call: -
v_call: TRBV18
clone_size: -
j_call: TRBJ1-3
cdr3_nt: TGTGCCAGCTCGCCGGGTCCCGGGACAACTGGAAACACCATATATTTT
cdr3_aa: CASSPGPGTTGNTIYF

d_call: -
v_call: TRBV5-1
clone_size: -
j_call: TRBJ1-4
cdr3_nt: TGCGCCAGCAGCTTGGTGGTGGGAGGTGGCGAAAAACTGTTTTTT
cdr3_aa: CASSLVVGGGEKLFF

d_call: -
v_call: TRBV7-9
clone_size: -
j_call: TRBJ2-7
cdr3_nt: TGTGCCAGCAGCTTAGCGGCTAGCAACGAGCAGTACTTC
cdr3_aa: CASSLAASNEQYF